The clone carrying this TCR beta chain appeared a single time. The antigen remains undetermined. While the first cohort had fewer than 850 subjects, the donors belonged to the separate validation cohort of 100 to 150 subjects. The record originates from a study of cytomegalovirus exposure and HLA in healthy donors. Some clones are missing from TCRdb's copy, which holds only in-frame ones; the method was immunoSEQ multiplex PCR. The table has around 80,000 clones, 90% to 95% seen once. Findings and limits, study-wide: Both high specificity and high sensitivity reportedly marked the classifier's diagnosis of cytomegalovirus status.

Germline V CDR1 and CDR2: SGHRS, YFSETQ. This CDR3 spans 18 amino acids. V lost 3 bases to trimming and J lost 0 bases; unmatched junction nucleotides: 9. The chain uses TRBV5-1 and TRBJ2-2, with 9 bases that match TRBD2. This sequence originates from a woman younger than 30 in good health and CMV-seronegative. The specimen sequenced was PBMCs. CDR3 bases: TGCGCCAGCAGCTGGAGGGCTAGCGGGGTTACGAACACCGGGGAGCTGTTTTTT. This translates into CASSWRASGVTNTGELFF.